A single sample gave rise to the 9 T cell receptor beta chains below, sequenced in a study of cytomegalovirus exposure and HLA in healthy donors. This PCR relied on a set of 60 Vbeta primers and 13 Jbeta primers. Produced via immunoSEQ multiplex PCR; TCRdb's table is partial and in-frame only. The sample holds about 140,000 clones, roughly 80% seen once. The sample consisted of PBMCs. All receptors come from a female donor in good health and CMV-seronegative.

This clone was seen only once. The rearrangement joins TRBV10-1 to TRBJ2-7, with D possibly TRBD2 on 5 matching bases. CDR1 and CDR2 (germline): WNHNN, SYGVQD (reference sequence). Trimming shortened V by 2 bases and J by 9 bases, and 14 bases separated the two germline ends. CDR3 length: 13 amino acids. The CDR3 loop reads CASSETGRCSQYF. CDR3 nucleotide sequence: TGCGCCAGCAGTGAGACTGGGAGATGCTCGCAGTACTTC.

J is TRBJ1-1 and V is TRBV6-5; 11 positions match TRBD1. The CDR3 length is 16 residues. Germline V gene data show CDR1 as MNHEY and CDR2 as SVGAGI. Germline trimming cut 3 bases from V and 4 bases from J; bases unmatched to any gene: 7. CDR3 loop: CASSYLPGQGGTEAFF. The CDR3 nucleotides are TGTGCCAGCAGTTATCTTCCGGGACAGGGGGGCACTGAAGCTTTCTTT.

J is TRBJ2-1 and V is TRBV11-3; D unclear. This CDR3 is 15 amino acids long. V was clipped by 4 bases and J by 0 bases, with 10 bases between them. Germline CDR1 and CDR2: SGHNT and YENEEA. The CDR3 DNA follows: TGTGCCAGCAGCTCGACGGGTAGCTCCTACAATGAGCAGTTCTTC. As protein: CASSSTGSSYNEQFF.

This clone has a single count. The J gene is TRBJ1-1, the V gene TRBV5-1; perhaps TRBD1 as D (6 bases). The CDR3 runs to 14 residues. V was cut by 4 bases and J by 7 bases, with 17 bases left in between. The germline V gene encodes CDR1 SGHRS and CDR2 YFSETQ. CDR3 sequence (DNA): TGCGCCAGCAGCCCAGCCGGGGGGGCAGGTGAAGCTTTCTTT. It translates to CASSPAGGAGEAFF.

This chain uses TRBV5-3 with TRBJ1-1, with D possibly matching TRBD1 (6 bases). TRBV5-3 carries the ORF label, with uncertain function. The CDR3 is 13 amino acids. V shed 0 bases and J shed 6 bases, with 9 bases lying between them. CDR3: CARSLAKGAEAFF. The CDR3 bases are TGTGCCAGAAGCTTGGCCAAGGGGGCTGAAGCTTTCTTT.

The chain joins TRBV6-5 to TRBJ2-2; TRBD2 is a possible D gene (5 bases). CDR1 and CDR2 from the germline V gene are MNHEY and SVGAGI. This CDR3 is built from 16 residues. Trimming removed 3 bases from V and 5 bases from J, with 16 bases in between. The CDR3 bases are TGTGCCAGCAGTTATGGGCGGGCCATCTTAACCGGGGAGCTGTTTTTT. This gives the protein CASSYGRAILTGELFF.

This chain connects TRBV28 to TRBJ2-7; D uncertain. Deletions cut 7 bases from V and 4 bases from J, with 14 bases between. The CDR3 sequence is 13 residues long. Germline CDR1 and CDR2: MDHEN and SYDVKM. CDR3 sequence (DNA): TGTGCCAGCATTAGCATCTCCACATACGAGCAGTACTTC. This gives the protein CASISISTYEQYF.

V and J are TRBV7-2 and TRBJ2-3, with 10 bases matching TRBD2. The ends lost 2 bases at V and 6 bases at J; junction bases unmatched: 8. This CDR3 has 16 residues. Germline V gives CDR1 SGHTA, CDR2 FQGNSA. The CDR3, as DNA: TGTGCCAGCAGCTTAATGGCTAGCGGGGGCTGGGATACGCAGTATTTT. Protein product: CASSLMASGGWDTQYF.

This chain connects TRBV5-8 to TRBJ2-3; 9 bases align to TRBD1. Germline CDR1 reads SGHTS; CDR2 reads YDEGEE. This CDR3 has 14 residues. V lost 1 base to trimming and J lost 4 bases; unmatched junction nucleotides: 1. CDR3 sequence (DNA): TGTGCCAGCAGCTTGACAGGGGGCGCAGATACGCAGTATTTT. It is translated as CASSLTGGADTQYF. Full variable domain (rest looked up from reference TRBV5-8 and TRBJ2-3): EAGVTQSPTHLIKTRGQQATLRCSPISGHTSVYWYQQALGLGLQFLLWYDEGEERNRGNFPPRFSGRQFPNYSSELNVNALELEDSALYLCASSLTGGADTQYFGPGTRLTVL.